This T cell receptor beta chain was found in a study of CD8 T cells in Susac syndrome. Reverse transcription of about 0.5 to 1 ug RNA was performed with random hexamers. TCRdb independently ran MiXCR on the immunoSEQ multiplex PCR reads; one entry per CDR3 protein. Here the sample spans 45,000 to 55,000 distinct CDR3 sequences, 93% being singletons. This CDR3 has 16 amino acids. CDR1 is SGDLS and CDR2 is YYNGEE in the germline V gene. V lost 3 bases to trimming and J lost 2 bases; unmatched junction nucleotides: 9. This sequence joins TRBV9 and TRBJ1-2, with TRBD1 matching over 8 bases. Sequencing used CD8+ T cells from PBMCs. The source is a human donor in good health. CDR3 sequence reads: CASSARTGWGNYGYTF. The CDR3 DNA follows: TGTGCCAGCAGCGCCCGGACAGGGTGGGGGAACTATGGCTACACCTTC.